These T cell receptor beta chains were read from a single sample in a study of response to subunit inactivated influenza vaccine. TCRdb called the RT-PCR reads again in MiXCR, with one record for every CDR3 protein. The sample holds more than 550,000 distinct CDR3 sequences, about 11% seen once. Sequencing used PBMCs from blood, obtained on the day of vaccination. The receptors were sampled from a man between 50 and 59 years old who received an inactivated influenza vaccine. Both conserved end residues are part of each CDR3. D genes are given only for firm matches. Expanded clones get a size class; other rows say once, few or many, or leave the size out.

v_call	clone_size	j_call	d_call	cdr3_aa	cdr3_nt
TRBV4-1	once	TRBJ1-5	.	CARPYQPQHF	TGCGCCAGACCCTACCAGCCCCAGCATTTT
TRBV4-2	.	TRBJ2-7	TRBD2	CASSQDGDYHSYEQYF	TGTGCCAGCAGCCAAGATGGGGACTACCACTCCTACGAGCAGTACTTC
TRBV6-1	many	TRBJ2-7	TRBD2	CASPSGTKLYEQYF	TGTGCCAGCCCGAGCGGGACGAAGCTCTACGAGCAGTACTTC
TRBV20-1	.	TRBJ2-7	.	CSASQPVSYEQYF	TGCAGTGCTAGTCAGCCAGTTTCCTACGAGCAGTACTTC
TRBV7-2	.	TRBJ2-3	.	CASSLGPGRNTQYF	TGTGCCAGCAGCCTCGGACCCGGCCGCAATACGCAGTATTTT
TRBV18	.	TRBJ1-3	TRBD1	CASSPSTGTGAGNTIYF	TGTGCCAGCTCACCATCAACCGGGACAGGGGCTGGAAACACCATATATTTT
TRBV7-6	.	TRBJ2-1	.	CASSLGVGTFSYNEQFF	TGTGCCAGCAGCTTAGGGGTAGGGACCTTCTCCTACAATGAGCAGTTCTTC
TRBV6-5	many	TRBJ2-2	TRBD2	CASSWGLDVPGELFF	TGTGCCAGCAGTTGGGGACTAGACGTCCCCGGGGAGCTGTTTTTT
TRBV20-1	.	TRBJ2-1	.	CSARRSSYNEQFF	TGCAGTGCTAGGCGGAGCTCCTACAATGAGCAGTTCTTC
TRBV2	few	TRBJ1-2	TRBD1	CASSVTGAIGYTF	TGTGCCAGCAGCGTGACAGGGGCAATTGGCTACACCTTC
TRBV7-9	.	TRBJ2-5	.	CASSIGTGFKETQYF	TGTGCCAGCAGCATTGGGACTGGGTTTAAAGAGACCCAGTACTTC
TRBV7-9	many	TRBJ2-5	.	CASSLATSSRETQYF	TGTGCCAGCAGCTTAGCGACTAGTTCAAGAGAGACCCAGTACTTC
TRBV12-3/TRBV12-4	many	TRBJ2-7	TRBD1	CASSPRQGLSSYEQYF	TGTGCCAGCAGCCCCCGACAGGGGTTAAGCTCCTACGAGCAGTACTTC
TRBV29-1	many	TRBJ2-7	TRBD1	CSARDREDEQYF	TGCAGCGCCCGGGACAGGGAGGACGAGCAGTACTTC
TRBV2	few	TRBJ2-3	.	CASSEGLTDTQYF	TGTGCCAGCAGTGAAGGACTAACCGATACGCAGTATTTT
TRBV5-1	.	TRBJ2-3	TRBD2	CASSLAGLAGATDTQYF	TGCGCCAGCAGCTTGGCCGGACTAGCGGGCGCCACAGATACGCAGTATTTT
TRBV7-2	many	TRBJ1-4	.	CASSPDAGWEKLFF	TGTGCCAGCAGCCCTGACGCCGGTTGGGAAAAACTGTTTTTT
TRBV7-2	few	TRBJ2-7	TRBD1	CASSLYRTGIHEQYF	TGTGCCAGCAGTCTGTACCGGACAGGGATTCACGAGCAGTACTTC
TRBV9	few	TRBJ1-2	.	CASSVDRDRRHYGYTF	TGTGCCAGCAGCGTTGACCGGGACCGACGACACTATGGCTACACCTTC
TRBV29-1	.	TRBJ2-4	.	CTISSIRDFLAKNIQYF	TGCACCATTTCATCTATCCGGGATTTTCTAGCCAAAAACATTCAGTACTTC
TRBV5-1	.	TRBJ1-1	TRBD1	CASSLGTGARNTEAFF	TGCGCCAGCAGCTTGGGGACAGGGGCCCGGAACACTGAAGCTTTCTTT
TRBV7-9	.	TRBJ2-1	TRBD1	CASSLGSQGAYNEQFF	TGTGCCAGCAGCTTAGGATCGCAGGGGGCTTACAATGAGCAGTTCTTC
TRBV3-1	.	TRBJ2-3	.	CASKGLRDTQYF	TGTGCCAGCAAAGGCCTTCGTGATACGCAGTATTTT
TRBV12-3/TRBV12-4	.	TRBJ1-4	TRBD1	CASSRQGSSEKLFF	TGTGCCAGCAGTCGACAGGGTTCGAGCGAAAAACTGTTTTTT